This passage covers 6 T cell receptor beta chains from one sample sequenced in a study of T cell repertoires in cytomegalovirus infection. TCRdb re-called the reads through MiXCR, storing one row per CDR3 protein. The sample carries about 260,000 distinct CDR3 sequences, roughly 9.1% recorded once. Sequenced: PBMCs. Receptors were obtained from a human donor in good health (CMV status not recorded). Some clones in this sample may be carry-over from other donors' samples.

This clonotype came up many times. This chain uses TRBV7-2 with TRBJ1-2; D not certain. There are 14 residues in the CDR3. V was clipped by 6 bases and J by 6 bases, with 17 bases between them. CDR1 is SGHTA, CDR2 FQGNSA, per germline. CDR3 loop: CASRRKITSDGYTF. CDR3 sequence (DNA): TGTGCCAGCAGACGTAAGATAACAAGCGATGGCTACACCTTC.

This clonotype has more than one count but fewer than ten. The chain has TRBV11-2 and TRBJ1-6; TRBD1 matches 8 bases. This CDR3 contains 16 residues. Losses at the gene ends were 3 bases for V and 4 bases for J; bases not matched to a gene: 5. In germline, CDR1 is SGHAT, CDR2 FQNNGV. CDR3 sequence reads: CASSLSGTGYNSPLHF. For the CDR3, the DNA is TGTGCCAGCAGCTTGAGCGGGACAGGATATAATTCACCCCTCCACTTT.

This clonotype was observed at least ten times. The rearrangement joins TRBV11-3 to TRBJ2-1; TRBD2 is a possible D gene (5 bases). Trimming left V 4 bases short and J 7 bases short, with 17 bases between. There are 15 residues in the CDR3. CDR1 is SGHNT and CDR2 is YENEEA in the germline V gene. The CDR3 DNA sequence: TGTGCCAGCAGCTCAGGCAGCTCTAGCCTTAATGAGCAGTTCTTC. Its translation is CASSSGSSSLNEQFF. Variable domain in full (rest from reference TRBV11-3 and TRBJ2-1): EAGVVQSPRYKIIEKKQPVAFWCNPISGHNTLYWYLQNLGQGPELLIRYENEEAVDDSQLPKDRFSAERLKGVDSTLKIQPAELGDSAVYLCASSSGSSSLNEQFFGPGTRLTVL.

The chain links TRBV12-3 or TRBV12-4 to TRBJ2-1, with 9 bases matching TRBD2. Losses at the gene ends were 4 bases for V and 3 bases for J; bases not matched to a gene: 4. There are 15 residues in the CDR3. CDR3 bases: TGTGCCAGCAGTTCTAGCGGGGTGATCTACAATGAGCAGTTCTTC. Protein sequence: CASSSSGVIYNEQFF.

This clonotype was seen many times. The V and J genes are TRBV6-1 and TRBJ1-1; 8 bases fit TRBD1. Trimming at V came to 4 bases and at J to 4 bases, leaving 8 bases not matched to a gene. Germline V lookup: CDR1 MNHNS, CDR2 SASEGT. The CDR3 length is 15 residues. The chain's CDR3 is CASSARDRSSTEAFF. CDR3 DNA sequence: TGTGCCAGCAGTGCCCGGGACAGGAGTTCCACTGAAGCTTTCTTT.

This clonotype showed up many times. The V call is TRBV7-9, the J call TRBJ1-1, with 7 positions matching TRBD1. V lost 4 bases, J lost 10 bases, and 9 bases stayed unmatched. There are 13 residues in the CDR3. Germline values: CDR1 SEHNR, CDR2 FQNEAQ (reference sequence). CDR3 region: CASSSGQDIRAFF. CDR3 nucleotide sequence: TGTGCCAGCAGCTCTGGACAGGACATAAGAGCTTTCTTT. Complete variable domain (other parts from reference TRBV7-9 and TRBJ1-1): DTGVSQNPRHKITKRGQNVTFRCDPISEHNRLYWYRQTLGQGPEFLTYFQNEAQLEKSRLLSDRFSAERPKGSFSTLEIQRTEQGDSAMYLCASSSGQDIRAFFGQGTRLTVV.